The 5 T cell receptor beta chains below all came from one sample that was sequenced in a study of blood T cell repertoires in COVID-19. The assay was immunoSEQ multiplex PCR, and TCRdb's table has in-frame clones only and misses some. The data hold 120,000 to 150,000 clones, with just under 85% observed a single time. The sample consisted of peripheral blood. These receptors originate from a woman aged 40 to 50 with active or convalescent COVID-19.

V and J are TRBV14 and TRBJ1-1; D is unresolved. This CDR3 spans 14 amino acids. V dropped 0 bases and J dropped 5 bases, with 10 bases sitting between them. Germline V gene sequence: CDR1 SGHDN, CDR2 FVKESK. CDR3 in DNA: TGTGCCAGCAGCCAAGAGTGGAGATCGACTGAAGCTTTCTTT. It translates to CASSQEWRSTEAFF.

In its sample, this clone was seen a few times. The chain combines TRBV6-4 with TRBJ1-2, with no clear D. The CDR3 runs 14 residues. V lost 10 bases and J lost 3, with 18 bases in between. Germline V gene sequence: CDR1 MRHNA, CDR2 SNTAGT. The CDR3: CATVYALSDYGYTF. CDR3 DNA sequence: TGTGCCACCGTTTATGCCCTGAGCGACTATGGCTACACCTTC.

V is TRBV28 and J is TRBJ2-7, with D possibly being TRBD1 (5 bases). Germline-derived CDR1 and CDR2 are MDHEN and SYDVKM. V was shortened by 6 bases and J by 4 bases, with 13 bases between the two germline ends. The CDR3 is 13 residues long. CDR3 in DNA: TGTGCCAGCAGCTACTCAGGGTTTTACGAGCAGTACTTC. It yields the protein CASSYSGFYEQYF.

The V call is TRBV6-5, the J call TRBJ1-4, with a tentative D call TRBD1 (6 bases). There are 15 residues in the CDR3. Trimming took off 4 bases at V and 0 bases at J, with 9 bases between the two ends. The germline V gene has CDR1 MNHEY and CDR2 SVGAGI. CDR3 protein: CASSWGTTTNEKLFF. Written as DNA, the CDR3 is TGTGCCAGCAGTTGGGGGACAACAACTAATGAAAAACTGTTTTTT.

CDR3 sequence reads: CASSSMPIAALQPEQFF. CDR3 nucleotide sequence: TGTGCCAGCTCATCTATGCCTATAGCGGCCCTACAACCTGAGCAGTTCTTC. V gene TRBV18 combines with J gene TRBJ2-1, with D possibly being TRBD2 (6 bases). Trimming stripped 5 bases from V and 9 bases from J, with 26 bases between. The CDR3 is 17 residues long. Germline V gene lookup returns CDR1 KGHSH and CDR2 LQKENI.